This TCR beta chain was identified during a study of Graves' ophthalmopathy and Graves' hyperthyroidism (dated by TCRdb to the late 2010s). For context, the study as a whole: Peripheral blood was collected at initial diagnosis, prior to any treatment. TCR beta repertoire signatures were used to distinguish Graves' ophthalmopathy from Graves' hyperthyroidism and to predict progression to ophthalmopathy. In total, 135 blood samples were TCR-sequenced: approximately 42 ophthalmopathy, some 75 hyperthyroidism and some 17 hyperthyroidism-to-ophthalmopathy patients. A discovery set of 100 patients (approximately 42 ophthalmopathy, fewer than 60 stable hyperthyroidism) was enrolled to explore V-J signatures distinguishing ophthalmopathy from hyperthyroidism. An independent validation cohort comprised 18 hyperthyroidism patients and about 16 patients who later progressed from hyperthyroidism to ophthalmopathy. In about 6 hyperthyroidism patients, the T-cell repertoire of thyroid tissue was compared with the T-cell repertoire of blood. After sampling, hyperthyroidism patients received methimazole starting at 30 mg daily, and ophthalmopathy patients received high-dose intravenous methylprednisolone. For training and testing, the 110 or so patients in the discovery cohort were randomly divided in a 7:3 ratio.

For repertoire sequencing, the TCR beta CDR3 regions were amplified from RNA transcripts. A first-round RT-PCR used HTBI primers with the Qiagen OneStep RT-PCR kit, followed by a second-round multiplex PCR, size selection and purification. Sequencing of the libraries was carried out on an Illumina HiSeq2000 in paired-end mode with 100 bp reads. Per the authors' processing: SOAPnuke was used to process the reads, throwing out any read that had adapters, had uncalled bases, had a mean Phred below 15, or lacked an exact constant-primer or identifier match. High-quality paired reads were merged with COPE v1.2.5. Clonotypes were defined as unique nucleotide sequences and were aligned to IMGT TRB V, D and J references using MiTCR v1.1. Analysis was restricted to V-J combinations with a frequency above 0.0001, which covered 99.2% of repertoires. A TCR clonal expansion and chaos score per V-J combination was defined as the ratio of F50 clonal expansion to chaos observed in the TCRdist matrix. Welch's t-statistics and random forest were used to narrow the features down to approximately twelve V-J combinations, which were then fed into a naive Bayes classifier. The similarity between thyroid and blood repertoires was quantified using the Morisita-Horn index. TCRdb trimmed public reads at Q25 via fastp, called clones via MiXCR and kept in-frame beta chains. Entries are consolidated by CDR3 protein sequence, retaining the most common genes and DNA. TCRdb assigned the V and J calls; the authors' analysis was not used. The table for this sample lists 350,000 to 400,000 distinct CDR3 sequences; approximately 15% of them were counted only once. The top ten hold 5.5% to 7% of the sample.

Including the terminal cysteine and phenylalanine, the CDR3 comprises 15 residues. Kept here is only the CDR3 DNA, which spans 45 bases and is read in frame from base 1. The germline V and J ends show losses of 4 bases and 2 bases respectively, and no gene match explains 8 bases of the junction. The CDR1 and CDR2 encoded by the germline V gene are SGDLS and YYNGEE. Stable hyperthyroidism was defined as no progression to ophthalmopathy within 18 months of follow-up. The hyperthyroidism patients were 18 to 65 years old and newly diagnosed, with a disease duration of less than 2 months. Patients with other autoimmune diseases, uncontrolled infections, pregnancy or lactation were excluded from the study. Clinical symptoms, serum thyroxine, TRAb, thyroid ultrasound and orbital computed tomography were used for diagnosis. PBMCs were isolated from roughly 10 ml of fresh peripheral blood by Ficoll-Paque density gradient centrifugation. Total RNA was extracted using Trizol reagent, and RNA quality was checked on an Agilent 2100 Bioanalyzer.

What the authors observed across the whole study: No statistical method was used to set the sample size in advance, and the investigators knew which group each participant was assigned to. In validation, the model predicted ophthalmopathy progression with 55% to 71% sensitivity and roughly 72% specificity; some 13 predicted patients were CT-confirmed with GO in a median of about 6.1 months. Most of the expanded thyroid clonotypes with a frequency above 0.001 were also detected in blood, and it was suggested that the thyroid immune response may be reflected by blood repertoires. Ophthalmopathy was separated from stable hyperthyroidism by the 13-signature model with just under 90% sensitivity and just under 84% specificity in cross-validation and with 80%/75% in the test set.

This clonotype was seen many times. Its antigen is unknown. The input lacks base qualities; no much larger clone sits a single base away. The sequence was obtained from a woman younger than 35 with stable Graves' hyperthyroidism. Donor details come from another sample of the same person, matched by shared clones. The chain is made from TRBV9 and TRBJ2-7, with TRBD1 matching 8 junction bases. Sequencing was carried out using peripheral blood. The CDR3 loop reads CASSTRQGMAYEQYF. The sequenced DNA: TGTGCCAGCAGCACGCGACAGGGGATGGCCTACGAGCAGTACTTC.